The 18 T cell receptor beta chains below all came from one sample that was sequenced in a study of glioma-infiltrating T cells (dated by TCRdb to 2016 to 2017). Reads for this sample came from an Illumina MiSeq. TCR alpha and beta CDR3 regions were amplified with the iRepertoire nested amplicon-rescue multiplex PCR (arm-PCR) platform from RNA. The public reads were reprocessed in TCRdb via fastp at Q25 and MiXCR, keeping in-frame beta chains. Records with the same CDR3 protein are collapsed into one entry carrying the most frequent genes and DNA. The sample data list over 120,000 distinct CDR3 sequences, and around 40% of these were observed just once. Of the sample, 20% falls within the top ten clones. Input material: glioma tissue, nonneoplastic brain tissue, or PBMCs (not recorded which). Every receptor here comes from a human donor with low-grade glioma or glioblastoma, undergoing nonglioma brain surgery, or in good health (not recorded which).

The V and J genes are TRBV10-3 and TRBJ2-2; unclear D gene. CDR3 size: 11 residues. Per the germline V gene, CDR1 is ENHRY and CDR2 is SYGVKD. V was shortened by 6 bases and J by 7 bases, with 6 bases between the two germline ends. The CDR3 coding sequence is TGTGCCATCAGCCAAGACGGGGAGCTGTTTTTT. Translating it yields CAISQDGELFF.

This chain connects TRBV12-3 or TRBV12-4 to TRBJ1-5; D is unresolved. The CDR3 is 14 amino acids. Trimming cost V 5 bases and J 4 bases, with 12 bases left between them. DNA of the CDR3: TGTGCCAGCAGTCTTCGGACCGTTAATCAGCCCCAGCATTTT. Its translation: CASSLRTVNQPQHF.

The rearrangement uses TRBV25-1 and TRBJ1-3; 10 bases match TRBD1. CDR3 length equals 15 residues. The V and J ends lost 8 bases and 1 base, in that order; junction bases with no gene match: 5. CDR1 MGHDK and CDR2 SYGVNS come from the germline V gene. The CDR3 DNA reads TGTGCCAGCCGCCCGGGACAGGGGTCTGGAAACACCATATATTTT. Its protein is CASRPGQGSGNTIYF.

The rearrangement joins TRBV12-3 or TRBV12-4 to TRBJ1-5; weak D call: TRBD1 (5 bases). Trimming removed 1 base from V and 0 bases from J, with 13 bases in between. The CDR3 is 17 residues long. The CDR3 region is CASSLDRGEYSNQPQHF. DNA for the CDR3: TGTGCCAGCAGTTTAGATAGGGGAGAGTATAGCAATCAGCCCCAGCATTTT.

This clonotype appeared a few times. The rearrangement uses TRBV6-5 and TRBJ1-1, with D possibly being TRBD1 (6 bases). The V gene lost 2 bases and the J gene lost 5 bases, with 21 bases spanning the gap. The germline V gene has CDR1 MNHEY and CDR2 SVGAGI. The CDR3 covers 17 residues. CDR3 in amino acids: CASSYPPRGGGGTEAFF. In nucleotides, the CDR3 is TGTGCCAGCAGTTACCCTCCCCGGGGAGGGGGAGGTACTGAAGCTTTCTTT.

This clonotype was seen only a few times. The chain combines TRBV6-5 with TRBJ1-6; no clear D gene. With 8 bases removed from V and 10 bases from J, the gap between germline ends came to 18 bases. Looked up from germline, CDR1 is MNHEY and CDR2 is SVGAGI. The CDR3 loop spans 14 amino acids. DNA of the CDR3: TGTGCCAGCGGTCCATCCCACGGAGGGTCACCCCTCCACTTT. Protein product: CASGPSHGGSPLHF.

This clonotype occurred a few times. The V gene is TRBV18, the J gene TRBJ2-3; D not resolved. V was pared by 0 bases and J by 0 bases, with 4 bases between. The CDR3 has 14 residues. Germline lookup yields CDR1 KGHSH and CDR2 LQKENI. CDR3 amino acids: CASSPPSSTDTQYF. The CDR3 DNA sequence: TGTGCCAGCTCACCACCGTCGAGCACAGATACGCAGTATTTT. The full variable domain, its missing parts supplied by reference TRBV18 and TRBJ2-3, is NAGVMQNPRHLVRRRGQEARLRCSPMKGHSHVYWYRQLPEEGLKFMVYLQKENIIDESGMPKERFSAEFPKEGPSILRIQQVVRGDSAAYFCASSPPSSTDTQYFGPGTRLTVL.

V is TRBV24-1 and J is TRBJ2-3, with 10 bases matching TRBD2. Losses at the gene ends were 3 bases for V and 1 base for J; bases not matched to a gene: 3. This CDR3 is built from 16 residues. The germline V gene has CDR1 KGHDR and CDR2 SFDVKD. In DNA, the CDR3 is TGTGCCACCAGTGATCCAGGGACTAGCGGCACAGATACGCAGTATTTT. As protein: CATSDPGTSGTDTQYF.

The V and J genes are TRBV12-3 or TRBV12-4 and TRBJ2-1; the match to TRBD2 covers 7 bases. Losses at the gene ends were 5 bases for V and 9 bases for J; bases not matched to a gene: 7. The CDR3 covers 13 residues. The CDR3 protein is CASSGGRATEQFF. The CDR3 DNA reads as TGTGCCAGCAGTGGTGGGAGGGCCACTGAGCAGTTCTTC.

This rearrangement joins TRBV28 to TRBJ2-1, with TRBD2 identical over 9 bases. CDR3 length: 16 amino acids. The trim removed 5 bases at V and 7 bases at J, leaving 12 bases unmatched. Germline assignment: CDR1 MDHEN and CDR2 SYDVKM. The CDR3 region is CASSPKGLAGVNEQFF. CDR3 coding DNA: TGTGCCAGCAGTCCCAAGGGGTTAGCGGGAGTAAATGAGCAGTTCTTC.

This clonotype was observed a few times. The chain has TRBV27 and TRBJ2-1; D gene unclear. CDR1 MNHEY and CDR2 SMNVEV come from the germline V gene (reference sequence). There are 12 residues in the CDR3. The V and J ends lost 8 bases and 7 bases respectively, with 12 bases between them. The CDR3: CASRKTLNEQFF. In DNA form, the CDR3 reads TGTGCCAGCCGCAAGACGTTGAATGAGCAGTTCTTC.

The V call is TRBV6-1, the J call TRBJ1-1, with D possibly TRBD1 on 5 matching bases. With 5 bases removed from V and 5 bases from J, the gap between germline ends came to 15 bases. The CDR3 length is 14 residues. Germline V gene lookup returns CDR1 MNHNS and CDR2 SASEGT. The CDR3 spells CASSPPTEGTEAFF. Here the CDR3 DNA reads TGTGCCAGCAGTCCCCCGACAGAGGGGACTGAAGCTTTCTTT.

The J gene is TRBJ1-1, the V gene TRBV2; TRBD1 might be the D (5 bases). The germline CDR1 and CDR2 sequences are SNHLY and FYNNEI. V lost 7 bases and J lost 7, with 16 bases in between. This CDR3 spans 13 amino acids. The CDR3, as DNA: TGTGCCAGCACCATTAAATGGGGGATTGAAGCTTTCTTT. It encodes CASTIKWGIEAFF. Using reference TRBV2 and TRBJ1-1 for the parts outside the CDR3, the full variable domain is EPEVTQTPSHQVTQMGQEVILRCVPISNHLYFYWYRQILGQKVEFLVSFYNNEISEKSEIFDDQFSVERPDGSNFTLKIRSTKLEDSAMYFCASTIKWGIEAFFGQGTRLTVV.

This clonotype has only a few counts. The CDR3 coding sequence is TGTGCCAGCAGTGCTGGAAGCTCCAGCACAGATACGCAGTATTTT. Its protein product is CASSAGSSSTDTQYF. The chain joins TRBV28 to TRBJ2-3; D not resolved. Trimming left V 5 bases short and J 0 bases short, with 12 bases between. CDR1 is MDHEN and CDR2 is SYDVKM in the germline V gene. The CDR3 loop spans 15 amino acids.

This chain uses TRBV12-3 or TRBV12-4 with TRBJ2-5, with D perhaps TRBD1 (5 bases). V lost 1 base and J lost 5, with 14 bases in between. CDR3 length equals 15 residues. CDR3 amino acids: CASSLVRQTQETQYF. CDR3 coding DNA: TGTGCCAGCAGTTTAGTTCGACAGACCCAGGAGACCCAGTACTTC.

This clonotype has only a few counts. The chain uses TRBV7-8 and TRBJ2-7; D is undetermined. Looked up from germline, CDR1 is SGHVS and CDR2 is FQNEAQ. V was clipped by 5 bases and J by 0 bases, with 5 bases between them. CDR3 length equals 12 residues. For the CDR3, the DNA is TGTGCCAGCAGCGAAAGCTCCTACGAGCAGTACTTC. Encoded protein: CASSESSYEQYF.

The gene calls are TRBV6-1 and TRBJ2-1; D gene ambiguous. Trimming stripped 6 bases from V and 2 bases from J, with 5 bases between. Germline V gene lookup returns CDR1 MNHNS and CDR2 SASEGT. The CDR3 length is 12 residues. CDR3 loop: CASRGPYNEQFF. The CDR3 DNA sequence: TGTGCCAGCAGGGGCCCCTACAATGAGCAGTTCTTC.

The V and J genes are TRBV7-2 and TRBJ1-6; no clear D gene. V lost 1 base and J lost 6, with 7 bases in between. The CDR3 runs 14 residues. CDR1 SGHTA and CDR2 FQGNSA come from the germline V gene. CDR3 sequence reads: CASSLVAVNSPLHF. The CDR3 coding sequence is TGTGCCAGCAGCTTAGTTGCAGTTAATTCACCCCTCCACTTT.